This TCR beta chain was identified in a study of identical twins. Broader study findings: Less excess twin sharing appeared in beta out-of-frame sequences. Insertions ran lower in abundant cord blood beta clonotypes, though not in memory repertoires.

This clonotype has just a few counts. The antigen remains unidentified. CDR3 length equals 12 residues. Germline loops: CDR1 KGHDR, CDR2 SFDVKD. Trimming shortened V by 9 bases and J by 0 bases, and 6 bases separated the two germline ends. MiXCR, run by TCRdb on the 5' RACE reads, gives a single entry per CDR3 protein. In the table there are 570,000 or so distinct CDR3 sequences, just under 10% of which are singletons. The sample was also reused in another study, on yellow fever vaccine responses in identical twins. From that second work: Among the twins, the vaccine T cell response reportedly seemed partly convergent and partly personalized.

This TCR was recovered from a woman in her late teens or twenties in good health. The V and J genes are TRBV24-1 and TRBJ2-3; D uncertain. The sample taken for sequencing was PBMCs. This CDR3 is CATGPSTDTQYF. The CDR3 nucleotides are TGTGCCACCGGTCCTAGCACAGATACGCAGTATTTT.